This T cell receptor beta chain emerged from a study of blood T cell repertoires in COVID-19. About the research overall: Samples of COVID-19 (acute and convalescent) were obtained from the United States, Italy and Spain. The analysed material was cDNA or gDNA that came from T cells, B-cell-depleted T cells, or PBMCs.

The germline V gene has CDR1 MDHEN and CDR2 SYDVKM. Trimming took 6 bases from V and 8 from J; bases not matched to a gene: 3. This CDR3 has 12 residues. In the original analysis: Scientists estimated how many nucleated cells there were by amplifying reference gene primers. Sequencing was performed with immunoSEQ multiplex PCR; in TCRdb, only in-frame clones are kept and a portion is missing. V and J calls and clone size come straight from that table; D and trimming were deduced from the DNA. The table includes some 150,000 clones, around 75% detected once. The source of this sequence is a woman of 80 years or more with acute or convalescent COVID-19. The sequenced sample consisted of peripheral blood. This chain connects TRBV28 to TRBJ1-3; TRBD1 aligns across 8 bases. The CDR3 DNA reads TGTGCCAGCAGGGGGACAGGTGACACCATATATTTT. Its translation: CASRGTGDTIYF.